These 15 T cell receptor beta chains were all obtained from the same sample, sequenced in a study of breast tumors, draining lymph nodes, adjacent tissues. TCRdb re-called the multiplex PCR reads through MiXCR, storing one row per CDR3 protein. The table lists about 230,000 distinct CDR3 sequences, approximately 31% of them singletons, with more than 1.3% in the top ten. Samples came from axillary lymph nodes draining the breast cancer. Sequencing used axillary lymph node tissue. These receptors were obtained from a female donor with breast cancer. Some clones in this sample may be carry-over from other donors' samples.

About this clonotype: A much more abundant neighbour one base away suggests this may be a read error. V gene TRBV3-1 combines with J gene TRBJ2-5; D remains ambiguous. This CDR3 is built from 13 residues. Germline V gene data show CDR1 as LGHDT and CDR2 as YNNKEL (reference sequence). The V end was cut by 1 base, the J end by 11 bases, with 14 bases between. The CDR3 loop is CASSQGRRIEQYF. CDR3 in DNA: TGTGCCAGCAGCCAAGGGCGTCGGATTGAGCAGTACTTC.

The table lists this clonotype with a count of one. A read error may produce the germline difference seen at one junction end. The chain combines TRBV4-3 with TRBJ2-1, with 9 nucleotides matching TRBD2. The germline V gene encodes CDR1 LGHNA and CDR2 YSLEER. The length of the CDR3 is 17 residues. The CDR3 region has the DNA TGCGCCAGTAGCCAAACTAGCGGGCTCTCCTCCTACGATGAGCAGTTCTTC. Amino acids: CASSQTSGLSSYDEQFF.

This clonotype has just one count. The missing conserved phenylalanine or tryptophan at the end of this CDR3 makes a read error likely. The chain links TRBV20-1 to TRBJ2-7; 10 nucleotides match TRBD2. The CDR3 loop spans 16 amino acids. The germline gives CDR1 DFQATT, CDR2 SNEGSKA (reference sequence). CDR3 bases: TGCAGTGCTAGAGATGCCCTAGCGGGAGAAAAATACGGGCAGTACCTC. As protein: CSARDALAGEKYGQYL.

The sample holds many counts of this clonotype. CDR3 residues: CASSPGTSGSWETGELFF. CDR3 sequence (DNA): TGTGCCAGCAGCCCAGGGACTAGCGGGAGTTGGGAGACCGGGGAGCTGTTTTTT. The V call is TRBV7-8, the J call TRBJ2-2, with TRBD2 identical over 14 bases. There are 18 residues in the CDR3. Per germline, CDR1 SGHVS and CDR2 FQNEAQ. Trimming removed 5 bases from V and 5 bases from J; junction bases left unmatched: 10. Full variable domain (outside the CDR3, taken from reference TRBV7-8 and TRBJ2-2): GAGVSQSPRYKVAKRGQDVALRCDPISGHVSLFWYQQALGQGPEFLTYFQNEAQLDKSGLPSDRFFAERPEGSVSTLKIQRTQQEDSAVYLCASSPGTSGSWETGELFFGEGSRLTVL.

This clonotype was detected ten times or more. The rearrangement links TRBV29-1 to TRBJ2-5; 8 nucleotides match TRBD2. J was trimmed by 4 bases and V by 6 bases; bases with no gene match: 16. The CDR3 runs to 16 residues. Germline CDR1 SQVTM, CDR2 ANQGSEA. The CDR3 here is CSVGSHSGALGETQYF. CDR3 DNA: TGCAGCGTGGGTTCCCATAGCGGGGCATTAGGAGAGACCCAGTACTTC.

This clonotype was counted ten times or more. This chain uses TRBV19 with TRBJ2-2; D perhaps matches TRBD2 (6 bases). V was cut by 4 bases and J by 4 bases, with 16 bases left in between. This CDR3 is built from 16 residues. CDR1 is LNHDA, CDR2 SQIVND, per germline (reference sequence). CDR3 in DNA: TGTGCCAGTAGTAAAAGCGGGCAACTGGCCACCGGGGAGCTGTTTTTT. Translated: CASSKSGQLATGELFF.

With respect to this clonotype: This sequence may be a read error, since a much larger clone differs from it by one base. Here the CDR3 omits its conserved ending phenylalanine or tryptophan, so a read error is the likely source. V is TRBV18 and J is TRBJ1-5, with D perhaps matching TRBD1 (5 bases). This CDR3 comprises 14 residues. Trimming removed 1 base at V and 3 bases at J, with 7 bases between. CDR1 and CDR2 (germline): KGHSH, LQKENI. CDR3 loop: CASSPQGHNQPQHS. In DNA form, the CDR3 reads TGTGCCAGCTCACCACAGGGGCACAATCAGCCCCAGCATTCT.

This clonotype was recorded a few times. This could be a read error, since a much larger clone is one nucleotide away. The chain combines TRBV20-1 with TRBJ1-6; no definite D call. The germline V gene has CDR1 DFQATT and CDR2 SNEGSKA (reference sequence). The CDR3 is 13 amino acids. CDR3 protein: CSATLGERSPLRF. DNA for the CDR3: TGCAGTGCTACGCTTGGGGAGAGGTCACCCCTCCGCTTT.

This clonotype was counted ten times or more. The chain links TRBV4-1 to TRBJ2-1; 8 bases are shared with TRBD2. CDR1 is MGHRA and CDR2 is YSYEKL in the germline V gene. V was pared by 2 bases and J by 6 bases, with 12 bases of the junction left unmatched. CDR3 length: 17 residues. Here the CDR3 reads CASSQPLAGRKANEQFF. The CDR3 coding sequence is TGCGCCAGCAGCCAACCTTTAGCGGGGCGGAAGGCCAATGAGCAGTTCTTC.

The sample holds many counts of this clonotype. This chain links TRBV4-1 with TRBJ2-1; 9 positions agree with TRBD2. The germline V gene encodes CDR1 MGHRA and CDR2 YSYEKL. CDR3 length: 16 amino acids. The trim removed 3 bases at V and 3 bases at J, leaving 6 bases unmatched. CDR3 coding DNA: TGCGCCAGCAGCCAGGTCAGACTAGCGGTCTACAATGAGCAGTTCTTC. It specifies CASSQVRLAVYNEQFF.

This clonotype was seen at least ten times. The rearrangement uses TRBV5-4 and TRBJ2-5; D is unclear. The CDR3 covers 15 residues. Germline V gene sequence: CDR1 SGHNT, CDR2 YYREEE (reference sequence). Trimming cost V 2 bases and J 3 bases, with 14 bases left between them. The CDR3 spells CASSLESAAKETQYF. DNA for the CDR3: TGTGCCAGCAGCTTAGAAAGTGCAGCCAAAGAGACCCAGTACTTC.

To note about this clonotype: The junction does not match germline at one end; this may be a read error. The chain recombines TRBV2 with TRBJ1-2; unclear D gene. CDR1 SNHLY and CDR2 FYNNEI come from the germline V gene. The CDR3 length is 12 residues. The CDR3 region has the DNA TGCGCCAGCAGTGAGAGAGCGGGAGGCTACACCTTC. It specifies CASSERAGGYTF.

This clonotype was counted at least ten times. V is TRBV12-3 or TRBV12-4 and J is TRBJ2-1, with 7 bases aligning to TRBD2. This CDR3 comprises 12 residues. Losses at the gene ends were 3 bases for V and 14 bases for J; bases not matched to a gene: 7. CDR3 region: CASSFAGDKKFF. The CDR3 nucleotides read TGTGCCAGCAGTTTTGCGGGAGATAAGAAGTTCTTC.

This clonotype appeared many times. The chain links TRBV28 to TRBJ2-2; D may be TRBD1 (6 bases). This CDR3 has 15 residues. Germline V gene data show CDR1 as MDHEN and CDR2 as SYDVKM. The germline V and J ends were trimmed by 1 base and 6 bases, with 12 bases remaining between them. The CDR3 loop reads CASSLYRVIAGELFF. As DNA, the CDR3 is TGTGCCAGCAGTTTATACAGGGTTATCGCCGGGGAGCTGTTTTTT.

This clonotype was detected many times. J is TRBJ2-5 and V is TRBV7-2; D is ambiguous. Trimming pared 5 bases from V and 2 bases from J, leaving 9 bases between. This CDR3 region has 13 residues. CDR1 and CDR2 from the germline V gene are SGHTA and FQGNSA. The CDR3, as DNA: TGTGCCAGCAGCCAGGCACATCAAGAGACCCAGTACTTC. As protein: CASSQAHQETQYF.